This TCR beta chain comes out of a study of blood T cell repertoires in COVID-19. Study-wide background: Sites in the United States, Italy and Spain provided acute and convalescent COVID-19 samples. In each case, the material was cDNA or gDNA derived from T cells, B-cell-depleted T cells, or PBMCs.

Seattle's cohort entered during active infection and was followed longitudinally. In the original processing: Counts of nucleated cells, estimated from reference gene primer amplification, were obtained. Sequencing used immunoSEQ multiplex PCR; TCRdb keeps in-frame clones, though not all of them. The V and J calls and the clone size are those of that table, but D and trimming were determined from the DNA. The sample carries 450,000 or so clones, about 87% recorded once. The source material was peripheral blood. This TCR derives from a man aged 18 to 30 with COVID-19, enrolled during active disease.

CDR3 protein: CASSGFSGGGAEYGYTF. The CDR3 DNA reads as TGTGCCAGCAGTGGCTTCTCCGGGGGGGGCGCTGAGTATGGCTACACCTTC. This chain links TRBV6-1 with TRBJ1-2, with TRBD1 as a possible D gene (6 bases). This CDR3 contains 17 residues. The germline gives CDR1 MNHNS, CDR2 SASEGT. Deletions cut 4 bases from V and 5 bases from J, with 23 bases between.